Below are 27 T cell receptor beta chains sequenced from a single sample in a study of cytomegalovirus exposure and HLA in healthy donors. 13 Jbeta primers and 60 Vbeta primers were used for the PCR. Using immunoSEQ multiplex PCR, the repertoire was profiled, and TCRdb retains in-frame clones only, with some absent. The sample holds roughly 110,000 clones, approximately 81% seen once. The specimen sequenced was PBMCs. These TCRs come from a man aged 25-40 years in good health and CMV-seronegative.

The chain is built from TRBV5-6 and TRBJ2-5; TRBD1 might be the D (5 bases). In germline, CDR1 is SGHDT, CDR2 YYEEEE. The CDR3 sequence is 14 residues long. Trimming took 1 base from V and 5 from J, leaving 12 bases between them. The CDR3 DNA sequence: TGTGCCAGCAGCTTGAAAGGGAAGGGGGAGACCCAGTACTTC. Translating gives CASSLKGKGETQYF.

This clone showed up just once. One junction end disagrees with the germline gene, perhaps due to a read error. The rearrangement uses TRBV7-9 and TRBJ1-2; D ambiguous. The germline V gene encodes CDR1 SEHNR and CDR2 FQNEAQ (reference sequence). This CDR3 has 15 residues. CDR3: CASSLALGPIYGYTF. The CDR3 nucleotides are TGTGCCAGCAGCCTAGCTCTGGGCCCCATCTATGGCTACACCTTC. The full variable domain, completed using reference TRBV7-9 and TRBJ1-2, is DTGVSQNPRHKITKRGQNVTFRCDPISEHNRLYWYRQTLGQGPEFLTYFQNEAQLEKSRLLSDRFSAERPKGSFSTLEIQRTEQGDSAMYLCASSLALGPIYGYTFGSGTRLTVV.

J is TRBJ1-4 and V is TRBV6-1; maybe TRBD1 (6 bases). The CDR3 contains 16 residues. The V gene lost 3 bases and the J gene lost 1 base, with 12 bases spanning the gap. Germline CDR1 is MNHNS and CDR2 is SASEGT. The CDR3 reads CASSEWQGLTNEKLFF. CDR3 in DNA: TGTGCCAGCAGTGAGTGGCAGGGGCTAACTAATGAAAAACTGTTTTTT.

V and J are TRBV6-5 and TRBJ2-1; D is undetermined. In germline, CDR1 is MNHEY, CDR2 SVGAGI. The CDR3 length is 14 residues. The V and J ends lost 5 bases and 4 bases respectively, with 12 bases between them. CDR3 sequence: CASSLESPYNEQFF. The CDR3 nucleotides are TGTGCCAGCAGTCTTGAGTCCCCTTACAATGAGCAGTTCTTC.

CDR3 sequence: CSGMTADYNEQFF. For the CDR3, the DNA is TGCAGCGGTATGACAGCCGACTACAATGAGCAGTTCTTC. This chain uses TRBV29-1 with TRBJ2-1; TRBD1 might be the D (5 bases). The germline V and J ends were trimmed by 7 bases and 3 bases, with 13 bases remaining between them. This CDR3 is built from 13 residues. CDR1 and CDR2 (germline): SQVTM, ANQGSEA.

The rearrangement joins TRBV19 to TRBJ2-3; D might be TRBD2 (7 bases). The V and J ends lost 3 bases and 3 bases respectively, with 13 bases between them. This CDR3 has 15 residues. Germline-derived CDR1 and CDR2 are LNHDA and SQIVND (reference sequence). The CDR3 here is CASSIWAGATDTQYF. The CDR3 DNA reads as TGTGCCAGTAGTATCTGGGCGGGGGCTACAGATACGCAGTATTTT. Complete variable domain (other parts from reference TRBV19 and TRBJ2-3): DGGITQSPKYLFRKEGQNVTLSCEQNLNHDAMYWYRQDPGQGLRLIYYSQIVNDFQKGDIAEGYSVSREKKESFPLTVTSAQKNPTAFYLCASSIWAGATDTQYFGPGTRLTVL.

CDR3 coding DNA: TGTGCCAGCAGTCTCACCCAGGGAAGCGAGCAGTACTTC. It translates to CASSLTQGSEQYF. The chain employs TRBV14 and TRBJ2-7, with D possibly being TRBD1 (5 bases). Germline V gives CDR1 SGHDN, CDR2 FVKESK. CDR3 size: 13 residues. V was clipped by 6 bases and J by 6 bases, with 15 bases between them.

In this sample, this clone turned up once. The chain carries TRBV5-6 and TRBJ1-2; the match to TRBD1 covers 8 bases. The V gene's germline CDR1 is SGHDT and CDR2 YYEEEE. The CDR3 runs 15 residues. Losses at the gene ends were 3 bases for V and 3 bases for J; bases not matched to a gene: 7. Here the CDR3 DNA reads TGTGCCAGCAGCTCTATCGACAGGGGAGACTATGGCTACACCTTC. This sequence encodes CASSSIDRGDYGYTF.

The J gene is TRBJ2-7, the V gene TRBV18; no reliable D call. Germline V gene data show CDR1 as KGHSH and CDR2 as LQKENI. This CDR3 contains 13 residues. The V and J ends lost 4 bases and 2 bases respectively, with 9 bases between them. The CDR3 spells CASSHYTAYEQYF. The CDR3 DNA sequence: TGTGCCAGCTCACACTATACCGCCTACGAGCAGTACTTC.

In nucleotides, the CDR3 is TGTGCCAGCAGCTTGGACAGGGGGCTGAGGGATACGCAGTATTTT. It specifies CASSLDRGLRDTQYF. The V call is TRBV5-4, the J call TRBJ2-3; 9 bases map to TRBD1. CDR3 length: 15 amino acids. CDR1 is SGHNT and CDR2 is YYREEE in the germline V gene (reference sequence). V was pared by 0 bases and J by 6 bases, with 5 bases of the junction left unmatched.

DNA of the CDR3: TGTGCCAGCAGTGAAGGGTGGGGGGGCTTGGAGACCCAGTACTTC. Its translation is CASSEGWGGLETQYF. This rearrangement joins TRBV25-1 to TRBJ2-5, with D possibly matching TRBD2 (7 bases). Germline CDR1 MGHDK, CDR2 SYGVNS. Trimming took 2 bases from V and 5 from J, leaving 15 bases between them. CDR3 length: 15 amino acids.

This rearrangement joins TRBV7-9 to TRBJ1-5; no clear D gene. CDR1 is SEHNR, CDR2 FQNEAQ, per germline (reference sequence). The CDR3 is 15 residues long. Trimming stripped 1 base from V and 0 bases from J, with 7 bases between. The CDR3 sequence: CASSLDSYSNQPQHF. The CDR3 coding sequence is TGTGCCAGCAGCTTAGATTCGTATAGCAATCAGCCCCAGCATTTT.

V gene TRBV10-3 combines with J gene TRBJ2-7; D is perhaps TRBD1 (5 bases). The CDR3 sequence is 14 residues long. V shed 1 base and J shed 0 bases, with 7 bases lying between them. Per the germline V gene, CDR1 is ENHRY and CDR2 is SYGVKD. This CDR3 is CAISELDSSYEQYF. CDR3 sequence (DNA): TGTGCCATCAGTGAGTTAGACAGCTCCTACGAGCAGTACTTC.

V gene TRBV11-2 combines with J gene TRBJ1-1; 9 bases match TRBD1. Losses at the gene ends were 6 bases for V and 4 bases for J; bases not matched to a gene: 3. There are 13 residues in the CDR3. Germline loops: CDR1 SGHAT, CDR2 FQNNGV. This CDR3 reads CASRTGGVTEAFF. The DNA of the CDR3 is TGTGCCAGCAGGACAGGGGGTGTCACTGAAGCTTTCTTT.

V and J are TRBV10-2 and TRBJ1-6; a possible D gene is TRBD1 (6 bases). This CDR3 has 16 residues. The ends were cut back, 4 bases at V and 7 bases at J, with 17 bases in the middle. Germline CDR1 is WSHSY and CDR2 is SAAADI. The CDR3 DNA follows: TGCGCCAGCAGTGTTCTCCGGGGGGCCTGGAATTCACCCCTCCACTTT. It translates to CASSVLRGAWNSPLHF.

CDR3 protein: CASSRDREIYEQYF. Here the CDR3 DNA reads TGCGCCAGCAGCCGGGACAGGGAGATCTACGAGCAGTACTTC. V usage is TRBV5-1 and J usage is TRBJ2-7; 9 bases match TRBD1. Germline V gene lookup returns CDR1 SGHRS and CDR2 YFSETQ. There are 14 residues in the CDR3. Trimming cost V 4 bases and J 3 bases; bases outside gene matches: 5.

This chain uses TRBV6-1 with TRBJ1-2; a weak D match, TRBD1 (6 bases). The V and J ends lost 5 bases and 6 bases respectively, with 10 bases between them. The CDR3 covers 12 residues. The V gene's germline CDR1 is MNHNS and CDR2 SASEGT. The CDR3: CASSPRTDGYTF. The CDR3 region has the DNA TGTGCCAGCAGTCCACGGACAGATGGCTACACCTTC.

This clone was recorded once. J is TRBJ2-5 and V is TRBV5-1, with no clear D. Trimming removed 1 base at V and 5 bases at J, with 6 bases between. The CDR3 contains 12 residues. Germline-derived CDR1 and CDR2 are SGHRS and YFSETQ. Here the CDR3 DNA reads TGCGCCAGCAGCTTGACGGAGGAGACCCAGTACTTC. It specifies CASSLTEETQYF.

The V call is TRBV7-6, the J call TRBJ1-6; a weak D match, TRBD1 (6 bases). The CDR3 runs 18 residues. Trimming pared 2 bases from V and 6 bases from J, leaving 20 bases between. Germline assignment: CDR1 SGHVS and CDR2 FNYEAQ. CDR3 region: CASSLTEPWTELNSPLHF. The CDR3 region has the DNA TGTGCCAGCAGCTTAACCGAGCCCTGGACAGAACTTAATTCACCCCTCCACTTT.

CDR3 sequence reads: CASSVGGTTGELFF. CDR3 DNA: TGTGCCAGCAGCGTCGGCGGAACCACCGGGGAGCTGTTTTTT. The rearrangement links TRBV9 to TRBJ2-2; D unclear. Germline V CDR1 and CDR2: SGDLS, YYNGEE. The V and J ends lost 2 bases and 4 bases respectively, with 9 bases between them. CDR3 length: 14 amino acids.

The V gene is TRBV18, the J gene TRBJ2-1; 9 bases match TRBD2. The CDR3 contains 16 residues. The trim removed 3 bases at V and 4 bases at J, leaving 7 bases unmatched. The germline V gene encodes CDR1 KGHSH and CDR2 LQKENI. The CDR3 loop is CASSPAGREGYNEQFF. CDR3 nucleotide sequence: TGTGCCAGCTCACCGGCCGGGCGGGAGGGTTACAATGAGCAGTTCTTC.

This rearrangement joins TRBV6-5 to TRBJ1-2; D is perhaps TRBD1 (6 bases). Germline CDR1 reads MNHEY; CDR2 reads SVGAGI. The CDR3 spans 14 residues. V shed 3 bases and J shed 6 bases, with 14 bases lying between them. CDR3 residues: CASSYDRSLNGYTF. The CDR3 DNA reads TGTGCCAGCAGTTATGACAGGTCTCTCAATGGCTACACCTTC.

The chain couples TRBV9 to TRBJ2-2; TRBD2 aligns across 7 bases. Per the germline V gene, CDR1 is SGDLS and CDR2 is YYNGEE. With 4 bases clipped from V and 1 base from J, the junction kept 4 bases outside the gene matches. This CDR3 region has 15 residues. The CDR3 loop reads CASSNPSGNTGELFF. CDR3 coding DNA: TGTGCCAGCAGCAATCCTAGCGGGAACACCGGGGAGCTGTTTTTT.

This chain links TRBV7-8 with TRBJ1-1; 11 bases map to TRBD1. The trim removed 4 bases at V and 5 bases at J, leaving 9 bases unmatched. CDR1 is SGHVS and CDR2 is FQNEAQ in the germline V gene. CDR3 length: 16 amino acids. CDR3 in DNA: TGTGCCAGCAGCTGGATTCCGGGACAGGGGGGAACTGAAGCTTTCTTT. Translating it yields CASSWIPGQGGTEAFF.

This chain connects TRBV6-5 to TRBJ1-1; 7 bases map to TRBD1. The CDR3 is 15 residues long. Germline V gene data show CDR1 as MNHEY and CDR2 as SVGAGI. Trimming cost V 5 bases and J 1 base; bases outside gene matches: 7. This CDR3 is CASSALQGTNTEAFF. The CDR3 DNA reads TGTGCCAGCAGTGCTTTACAGGGGACGAACACTGAAGCTTTCTTT.

The rearrangement uses TRBV5-4 and TRBJ2-1; 9 nucleotides agree with TRBD2. The junction had 4 bases not matched to a gene; V was cut back by 3 bases and J by 3 bases. This CDR3 has 15 amino acids. The germline CDR1 and CDR2 sequences are SGHNT and YYREEE (reference sequence). CDR3: CASSWTAGGYNEQFF. CDR3 coding DNA: TGTGCCAGCAGCTGGACAGCGGGGGGCTACAATGAGCAGTTCTTC.

The J gene is TRBJ2-1, the V gene TRBV11-3, with a possible D match to TRBD1 (7 bases). The length of the CDR3 is 15 residues. CDR1 SGHNT and CDR2 YENEEA come from the germline V gene. V was clipped by 0 bases and J by 5 bases, with 11 bases between them. CDR3 in amino acids: CASSLDQGGDNEQFF. In nucleotides, the CDR3 is TGTGCCAGCAGCTTAGATCAGGGGGGAGACAATGAGCAGTTCTTC.